Following are 17 T cell receptor beta chains from one sample sequenced in a study of blood T cell repertoires in COVID-19. Only in-frame clones appear in the TCRdb table, and some are missing; sequencing was by immunoSEQ multiplex PCR. The table lists 150,000 to 250,000 clones, roughly three quarters of them singletons. Specimen: peripheral blood. The source of these receptors is a woman between 40 and 50 years old with COVID-19, enrolled during active disease.

This clone has just a few counts. The CDR3 here is CASSHNPGLNYEQYF. In DNA, the CDR3 is TGTGCCAGCAGCCACAATCCGGGACTTAACTACGAGCAGTACTTC. The chain has TRBV7-2 and TRBJ2-7; maybe TRBD2 (6 bases). CDR3 length: 15 residues. Germline V gene lookup returns CDR1 SGHTA and CDR2 FQGNSA. Deletions cut 5 bases from V and 3 bases from J, with 17 bases between. Full variable domain (missing parts from reference TRBV7-2 and TRBJ2-7): GAGVSQSPSNKVTEKGKDVELRCDPISGHTALYWYRQSLGQGLEFLIYFQGNSAPDKSGLPSDRFSAERTGGSVSTLTIQRTQQEDSAVYLCASSHNPGLNYEQYFGPGTRLTVT.

The gene calls are TRBV4-3 and TRBJ1-4, with D perhaps TRBD1 (5 bases). CDR3 length equals 15 residues. The germline V and J ends were trimmed by 0 bases and 10 bases, with 15 bases remaining between them. Germline CDR1 and CDR2: LGHNA and YSLEER. The CDR3 DNA follows: TGCGCCAGCAGCCAAGATCTGGGGGGGAGAGGAAAACTGTTTTTT. Its protein is CASSQDLGGRGKLFF.

The chain joins TRBV2 to TRBJ1-1; D may be TRBD1 (5 bases). This CDR3 comprises 13 residues. V was pared by 5 bases and J by 1 base, with 8 bases between. Germline CDR1 and CDR2: SNHLY and FYNNEI. CDR3 in amino acids: CASSWGENTEAFF. DNA of the CDR3: TGTGCCAGCAGTTGGGGGGAGAACACTGAAGCTTTCTTT.

In its sample, this clone was seen once. This rearrangement joins TRBV11-2 to TRBJ2-1; possibly TRBD2 for D (5 bases). Germline V CDR1 and CDR2: SGHAT, FQNNGV. V was trimmed by 5 bases and J by 6 bases, leaving 11 bases between them. CDR3 length: 13 amino acids. The DNA for the CDR3 is TGTGCCAGCAGCCCGGAGGTGGTCAATGAGCAGTTCTTC. Amino acid sequence: CASSPEVVNEQFF. Full variable domain (outside the CDR3, taken from reference TRBV11-2 and TRBJ2-1): EAGVAQSPRYKIIEKRQSVAFWCNPISGHATLYWYQQILGQGPKLLIQFQNNGVVDDSQLPKDRFSAERLKGVDSTLKIQPAKLEDSAVYLCASSPEVVNEQFFGPGTRLTVL.

The chain recombines TRBV30 with TRBJ2-3; 8 nucleotides match TRBD1. With V trimmed by 2 bases and J by 4 bases, 2 bases remained unmatched. The CDR3 has 13 residues. Germline CDR1 GTSNPN, CDR2 SVGIG (reference sequence). CDR3 protein: CAWSPQGADTQYF. The CDR3 region has the DNA TGTGCCTGGAGTCCACAGGGGGCAGATACGCAGTATTTT.

The V and J genes are TRBV20-1 and TRBJ2-5, with D unresolved. Germline loops: CDR1 DFQATT, CDR2 SNEGSKA (reference sequence). CDR3 length: 20 amino acids. V was clipped by 3 bases and J by 2 bases, with 31 bases between them. CDR3 loop: CSASLYLSLVVRSEQETQYF. In DNA, the CDR3 is TGCAGTGCTAGTCTCTATCTTAGTCTAGTCGTCCGGAGTGAACAAGAGACCCAGTACTTC.

The genes are TRBV3-1 (or the pseudogene TRBV3-2) and TRBJ2-4; 7 bases fit TRBD1. In germline, CDR1 is LGHDT, CDR2 YNNKEL (reference sequence). The CDR3 runs 13 residues. V shed 7 bases, J shed 2 bases, and the junction held 2 bases outside the gene matches. CDR3 amino acids: CASKGASKNIQYF. CDR3 DNA sequence: TGTGCCAGCAAGGGGGCGTCCAAAAACATTCAGTACTTC.

In this sample, this clone turned up once. The chain employs TRBV19 and TRBJ1-5; D gene uncertain. This CDR3 is 14 amino acids long. The germline V and J ends were trimmed by 3 bases and 9 bases, with 15 bases remaining between them. Looked up from germline, CDR1 is LNHDA and CDR2 is SQIVND (reference sequence). CDR3 DNA sequence: TGTGCCAGTAGTATGGGGAAGCGGGAGCGGCCCCAGCATTTT. Protein sequence: CASSMGKRERPQHF.

The chain couples TRBV5-6 to TRBJ2-7, with a tentative D call TRBD2 (5 bases). This CDR3 contains 16 residues. Germline CDR1 SGHDT, CDR2 YYEEEE. V was trimmed by 2 bases and J by 4 bases, leaving 19 bases between them. The CDR3 sequence: CASSFRTSVPHYEQYF. The CDR3 bases are TGTGCCAGCAGCTTCCGGACTTCCGTTCCCCATTACGAGCAGTACTTC.

This clone was seen only a few times. The V and J genes are TRBV12-2 and TRBJ2-7; the D call in the table, TRBD1, was not verified against the DNA. TRBV12-2 is an annotated pseudogene. The CDR3 spans 12 residues. The CDR3 reads CASRLAPGQGNF. The CDR3 nucleotides are TGTGCAAGTCGCTTAGCCCCGGGACAGGGGAACTTC.

This chain uses TRBV18 with TRBJ2-2; D unclear. Trimming cost V 1 base and J 1 base, with 10 bases left between them. Germline CDR1 KGHSH, CDR2 LQKENI. The CDR3 totals 16 residues. CDR3 region: CASSPQSVRNTGELFF. The CDR3 DNA sequence: TGTGCCAGCTCACCACAATCGGTCCGGAACACCGGGGAGCTGTTTTTT. Supplemented by reference TRBV18 and TRBJ2-2, the full variable domain reads NAGVMQNPRHLVRRRGQEARLRCSPMKGHSHVYWYRQLPEEGLKFMVYLQKENIIDESGMPKERFSAEFPKEGPSILRIQQVVRGDSAAYFCASSPQSVRNTGELFFGEGSRLTVL.

The rearrangement uses TRBV19 and TRBJ2-3, with D perhaps matching TRBD1 (5 bases). Germline loops: CDR1 LNHDA, CDR2 SQIVND (reference sequence). With 4 bases removed from V and 1 base from J, the gap between germline ends came to 15 bases. The CDR3 is 16 residues long. The CDR3 is CASSRGLTAGTDTQYF. The DNA of the CDR3 is TGTGCCAGTAGTAGGGGCCTTACCGCCGGCACAGATACGCAGTATTTT.

This rearrangement joins TRBV6-5 to TRBJ1-2; D possibly corresponds to TRBD1 (6 bases). Germline CDR1 MNHEY, CDR2 SVGAGI. Between the trimmed V and J ends, which lost 6 bases and 5 bases, there was a span of 19 bases. The CDR3 extends over 15 amino acids. The CDR3 loop is CASSRRGGAGYGYTF. The CDR3 DNA follows: TGTGCCAGCAGCCGCCGTGGGGGCGCAGGGTATGGCTACACCTTC.

The V gene is TRBV5-1, the J gene TRBJ2-4, with a weak D call TRBD2 (6 bases). V lost 3 bases and J 8 bases, leaving 15 bases between the germline ends. Germline CDR1 SGHRS, CDR2 YFSETQ. The CDR3 is 14 residues long. Here the CDR3 DNA reads TGCGCCAGCAGCTCCCCCGGCGGAGGGGACATTCAGTACTTC. Translating gives CASSSPGGGDIQYF.

This sequence joins TRBV6-5 and TRBJ2-7; D gene uncertain. The CDR3 has 13 amino acids. Germline V gene sequence: CDR1 MNHEY, CDR2 SVGAGI. V dropped 0 bases and J dropped 5 bases, with 8 bases sitting between them. The CDR3 sequence: CASSYSNSNEQYF. The CDR3 region has the DNA TGTGCCAGCAGTTACTCGAATAGCAACGAGCAGTACTTC.

In DNA form, the CDR3 reads TGTGCCAGCAGCACCCGACAGGGGGCTAATGAAAAACTGTTTTTT. It translates to CASSTRQGANEKLFF. V usage is TRBV7-2 and J usage is TRBJ1-4; 9 nucleotides match TRBD1. The CDR3 has 15 residues. V gave up 5 bases and J gave up 3 bases; unmatched junction bases: 4. Germline CDR1 is SGHTA and CDR2 is FQGNSA.

The rearrangement uses TRBV30 and TRBJ1-5; D unresolved. V lost 0 bases, J lost 4 bases, and 7 bases lay in between. CDR3 size: 13 residues. Per the germline V gene, CDR1 is GTSNPN and CDR2 is SVGIG (reference sequence). The CDR3 region has the DNA TGTGCCTGGAGTGTGAGAGGGAATCAGCCCCAGCATTTT. Its translation: CAWSVRGNQPQHF.